These 18 T cell receptor beta chains originate from one sample sequenced in a study of T cell clusters in autoimmune cytopenias. Each sample's input was approximately 0.25 ug genomic DNA, some 38,000 genome equivalents. Multiplex touch-down PCR amplified TRB using TRB-A and TRB-B pools in one tube. For each CDR3 protein, TCRdb gives one entry from its re-call of the multiplex PCR reads, without DNA. The listing contains approximately 5,300 distinct CDR3 sequences. The same data also went into a second study, on T cell repertoires in aging, cancer and after chemotherapy.

Input material: peripheral blood. These receptor sequences come from a human donor in good health.

This rearrangement joins TRBV5-1 to TRBJ2-7; the TRBD2 assignment by TCRdb is unverifiable without DNA. Germline values: CDR1 SGHRS, CDR2 YFSETQ. The CDR3 runs to 15 residues. The CDR3 is CASSLNSGPPYEQYF.

This chain joins TRBV6-5 and TRBJ2-2; TCRdb lists TRBD1, though no DNA is available to test this call. This CDR3 comprises 15 residues. The germline CDR1 and CDR2 sequences are MNHEY and SVGAGI. The CDR3 sequence is CASSYWAGSGGELFF.

The rearrangement joins TRBV24-1 to TRBJ2-3; no DNA is available, so the TRBD1 call from TCRdb remains unchecked. The length of the CDR3 is 17 residues. In germline, CDR1 is KGHDR, CDR2 SFDVKD. CDR3 residues: CATSDYLGQESTDTQYF.

This clonotype is deemed large by its frequency. This chain's CDR3 is CSVVVDRGRTDTQYF. This chain connects TRBV29-1 to TRBJ2-3; TCRdb reports TRBD1, a call that lacks DNA to check it against. The CDR3 loop spans 15 amino acids. Germline V gene sequence: CDR1 SQVTM, CDR2 ANQGSEA.

The chain has TRBV10-3 and TRBJ1-1. Germline V lookup: CDR1 ENHRY, CDR2 SYGVKD. The CDR3 totals 14 residues. CDR3 sequence reads: CAITSDGMNTEAFF.

Judged by frequency, this clonotype is medium-sized. The chain couples TRBV5-5 to TRBJ2-7; with no DNA, the TCRdb D assignment of TRBD1 cannot be verified. Germline CDR1 reads SGHKS; CDR2 reads YYEKEE (reference sequence). The CDR3 totals 16 residues. The CDR3 sequence is CASSLTGHFAGDEQYF.

The genes are TRBV30 and TRBJ1-5; TCRdb's D call, TRBD1, is unchecked because there is no DNA. Germline V gene data show CDR1 as GTSNPN and CDR2 as SVGIG (reference sequence). CDR3 length: 14 amino acids. The CDR3: CAWSRDPTQGPQHF. Drawing the rest from reference TRBV30 and TRBJ1-5, the complete variable domain is SQTIHQWPATLVQPVGSPLSLECTVEGTSNPNLYWYRQAAGRGLQLLFYSVGIGQISSEVPQNLSASRPQDRQFILSSKKLLLSDSGFYLCAWSRDPTQGPQHFGDGTRLSIL.

This clonotype registers medium-sized (0.01 to 0.1%) by frequency. This chain uses TRBV19 with TRBJ2-2; TCRdb gives TRBD1 as the D gene, but with no DNA this cannot be confirmed. The CDR3 has 13 residues. Germline loops: CDR1 LNHDA, CDR2 SQIVND (reference sequence). The CDR3 loop is CAIRRGATGELFF.

This rearrangement joins TRBV18 to TRBJ2-1; TCRdb reports TRBD2, a call that lacks DNA to check it against. Germline V lookup: CDR1 KGHSH, CDR2 LQKENI. The CDR3 length is 14 residues. CDR3 loop: CASSPPLAGHEQFF.

The chain couples TRBV6-5 to TRBJ1-4; TCRdb's D gene call, TRBD1, goes unchecked for lack of DNA. The germline V gene has CDR1 MNHEY and CDR2 SVGAGI. CDR3 length equals 17 residues. CDR3 loop: CASSDIGQGETNEKLFF.

This clonotype is identified as medium-sized (0.01 to 0.1%) from frequency. This rearrangement joins TRBV24-1 to TRBJ2-3. This CDR3 contains 11 residues. Germline-derived CDR1 and CDR2 are KGHDR and SFDVKD. This CDR3 is CATSDSGTQYF.

This clonotype is classed as medium-sized (0.01 to 0.1%) by frequency. The chain couples TRBV29-1 to TRBJ1-2. This CDR3 comprises 12 residues. The germline CDR1 and CDR2 sequences are SQVTM and ANQGSEA. CDR3 residues: CSATYWNYGYTF.

This clonotype ranks as medium-sized (0.01 to 0.1%) in terms of frequency. The J gene is TRBJ2-1, the V gene TRBV18. The germline CDR1 and CDR2 sequences are KGHSH and LQKENI. There are 15 residues in the CDR3. The CDR3 here is CASSPLSAGYNEQFF.

This chain uses TRBV5-1 with TRBJ1-4; without DNA, the TCRdb call of TRBD1 cannot be checked. The CDR3 is made up of 15 amino acids. Germline V gene sequence: CDR1 SGHRS, CDR2 YFSETQ. The CDR3 loop reads CASSLAGTDNEKLFF.

The genes are TRBV10-1 and TRBJ2-2; TCRdb gives TRBD1 as the D gene, but with no DNA this cannot be confirmed. The germline gives CDR1 WNHNN, CDR2 SYGVQD (reference sequence). The CDR3 loop spans 17 amino acids. The chain's CDR3 is CASAPAGATPNTGELFF.

Judged by frequency, this clonotype is medium-sized (0.01 to 0.1%). The genes are TRBV5-6 and TRBJ1-2; there is no DNA to check the TCRdb D call of TRBD1. Germline V lookup: CDR1 SGHDT, CDR2 YYEEEE. The CDR3 has 12 amino acids. CDR3 residues: CASSWTGLGYTF.

The chain carries TRBV20-1 and TRBJ2-3; TCRdb outputs TRBD2, but without DNA this stays unchecked. Germline V gene data show CDR1 as DFQATT and CDR2 as SNEGSKA (reference sequence). CDR3 length equals 15 residues. CDR3 amino acids: CSADSGLAGTDTQYF.

By frequency, this clonotype registers large (0.1 to 1%). The V gene is TRBV29-1, the J gene TRBJ2-1; TCRdb gives TRBD2 as the D gene, but with no DNA this cannot be confirmed. Germline V gene data show CDR1 as SQVTM and CDR2 as ANQGSEA. This CDR3 has 13 amino acids. The CDR3 sequence is CSVGRVLDNEQFF.